A single T cell receptor (beta chain) is shown here with its context. Its antigen is unknown. CDR3 length equals 15 residues. The germline CDR1 and CDR2 sequences are KGHSH and LQKENI. Unmatched junction bases numbered 7, after V lost 2 bases and J lost 7 bases. PCR used 60 Vbeta primers and 13 Jbeta primers. TCRdb's copy holds only in-frame clones and misses some; the assay was immunoSEQ multiplex PCR. This table has some 150,000 clones, over 65% appearing once. The sample is drawn from a study of cytomegalovirus exposure and HLA in healthy donors. Overall study results and limits: HLA alleles were associated with 15,000 to 20,000 TCR beta sequences in a later analysis at 0.05 false discovery rate.

This clonotype was obtained from a female donor in good health and CMV-seropositive. The chain combines TRBV18 with TRBJ2-1, with TRBD2 matching 8 bases. Sequenced sample: PBMCs. This CDR3 is CASSPGTRKLNEQFF. The CDR3 region has the DNA TGTGCCAGCTCACCAGGGACTAGGAAATTAAATGAGCAGTTCTTC.